The 28 T cell receptor beta chains in this list originate from one sample, sequenced in a study of CD8+ T cells in alopecia areata. Reverse transcribed after extraction, RNA yielded cDNA as the sequencing template. Measured with immunoSEQ multiplex PCR; TCRdb has only the in-frame clones, and not every one. This sample has almost 250,000 clones, with under 70% found just once. The starting material was CD4+ T cells sorted from blood, obtained at week 0. The receptors shown here come from a human donor with alopecia areata.

This clone was detected a few times. The J gene is TRBJ2-1, the V gene TRBV5-1; D possibly corresponds to TRBD2 (6 bases). V shed 0 bases and J shed 6 bases, with 13 bases lying between them. CDR3 length equals 15 residues. Germline V gene lookup returns CDR1 SGHRS and CDR2 YFSETQ. DNA for the CDR3: TGCGCCAGCAGCTTGGGCGGGGTAGGGCTCAATGAGCAGTTCTTC. Translated, it gives CASSLGGVGLNEQFF.

This clone was found a few times. The chain has TRBV30 and TRBJ2-7, with 7 bases fitting TRBD2. The CDR3 is 12 residues long. Germline-derived CDR1 and CDR2 are GTSNPN and SVGIG (reference sequence). V shed 2 bases, J shed 3 bases, and the junction held 1 base outside the gene matches. CDR3 loop: CAWSLAVYEQYF. CDR3 nucleotide sequence: TGTGCCTGGAGTCTAGCGGTCTACGAGCAGTACTTC.

This clone was observed a few times. The chain links TRBV7-3 to TRBJ2-3; D might be TRBD1 or TRBD2, each matching 5 bases. The V end lost 6 bases, the J end lost 8 bases, and 24 bases lay between the germline ends. In germline, CDR1 is SGHTA, CDR2 FQGTGA. This CDR3 region has 16 residues. The CDR3 coding sequence is TGTGCCAGCAGTAAAACCCATGGGGACCCTATGGGTACGCAGTATTTT. This translates into CASSKTHGDPMGTQYF. The whole variable domain, filled in from reference TRBV7-3 and TRBJ2-3, reads GAGVSQTPSNKVTEKGKYVELRCDPISGHTALYWYRQSLGQGPEFLIYFQGTGAADDSGLPNDRFFAVRPEGSVSTLKIQRTERGDSAVYLCASSKTHGDPMGTQYFGPGTRLTVL.

V gene TRBV5-1 combines with J gene TRBJ2-2; D not resolved. V lost 1 base, J lost 0 bases, and 4 bases lay in between. The germline V gene encodes CDR1 SGHRS and CDR2 YFSETQ. The CDR3 contains 14 residues. CDR3 nucleotides: TGCGCCAGCAGCTTGAAATCGAACACCGGGGAGCTGTTTTTT. Amino acids: CASSLKSNTGELFF.

The J gene is TRBJ1-6, the V gene TRBV11-2, with a weak D call TRBD1 (5 bases). This CDR3 has 15 residues. Between the trimmed V and J ends, which lost 0 bases and 9 bases, there was a span of 12 bases. Germline V gene lookup returns CDR1 SGHAT and CDR2 FQNNGV. The chain's CDR3 is CASSLDGAGRSPLHF. The CDR3 DNA reads as TGTGCCAGCAGCTTAGATGGGGCGGGCCGTTCACCCCTCCACTTT.

The chain is built from TRBV28 and TRBJ1-1; 8 nucleotides align to TRBD1. Germline lookup yields CDR1 MDHEN and CDR2 SYDVKM. The CDR3 is made up of 15 amino acids. Germline trimming cut 5 bases from V and 1 base from J; bases unmatched to any gene: 6. In DNA form, the CDR3 reads TGTGCCAGCAGTCCTCCCGGGACAGGGAACACTGAAGCTTTCTTT. This translates into CASSPPGTGNTEAFF.

The rearrangement uses TRBV29-1 and TRBJ2-3; D is unresolved. Trimming pared 7 bases from V and 1 base from J, leaving 12 bases between. There are 13 residues in the CDR3. Looked up from germline, CDR1 is SQVTM and CDR2 is ANQGSEA. CDR3 amino acids: CSAQPTGTDTQYF. CDR3 nucleotide sequence: TGCAGCGCCCAACCGACTGGCACAGATACGCAGTATTTT.

The genes are TRBV25-1 and TRBJ2-7; D not resolved. CDR1 MGHDK and CDR2 SYGVNS come from the germline V gene. The CDR3 contains 13 residues. V lost 6 bases and J 6 bases, leaving 15 bases between the germline ends. The CDR3 sequence is CASSSGPSREQYF. CDR3 nucleotides: TGTGCCAGCAGCTCAGGTCCCTCTCGCGAGCAGTACTTC.

This chain connects TRBV30 to TRBJ2-5, with D hard to call. Trimming pared 8 bases from V and 4 bases from J, leaving 11 bases between. The germline gives CDR1 GTSNPN, CDR2 SVGIG (reference sequence). The CDR3 runs to 11 residues. The CDR3 here is CALGPGETQYF. The CDR3, as DNA: TGTGCCCTCGGACCCGGAGAGACCCAGTACTTC.

The V call is TRBV18, the J call TRBJ1-1; D is undetermined. CDR3 length: 13 amino acids. Germline loops: CDR1 KGHSH, CDR2 LQKENI. Trimming took off 4 bases at V and 0 bases at J, with 6 bases between the two ends. CDR3 nucleotides: TGTGCCAGCTCACAAGGGCTGAACACTGAAGCTTTCTTT. Translating it yields CASSQGLNTEAFF.

The rearrangement links TRBV30 to TRBJ1-1; D is unclear. CDR3 length equals 14 residues. V lost 4 bases and J 1 base, leaving 13 bases between the germline ends. The germline CDR1 and CDR2 sequences are GTSNPN and SVGIG (reference sequence). CDR3 residues: CAWIGGLWNTEAFF. CDR3 DNA sequence: TGTGCCTGGATTGGTGGACTATGGAACACTGAAGCTTTCTTT.

Only a few counts were recorded for this clone. J is TRBJ2-3 and V is TRBV7-2; 8 bases line up with TRBD2. V lost 5 bases to trimming and J lost 3 bases; unmatched junction nucleotides: 13. The CDR3 sequence is 17 residues long. Germline assignment: CDR1 SGHTA and CDR2 FQGNSA. The CDR3 loop is CASSPRGRGVATDTQYF. The DNA for the CDR3 is TGTGCCAGCAGCCCCCGGGGGCGGGGGGTGGCGACAGATACGCAGTATTTT. The whole variable domain, filled in from reference TRBV7-2 and TRBJ2-3, reads GAGVSQSPSNKVTEKGKDVELRCDPISGHTALYWYRQSLGQGLEFLIYFQGNSAPDKSGLPSDRFSAERTGGSVSTLTIQRTQQEDSAVYLCASSPRGRGVATDTQYFGPGTRLTVL.

The CDR3 protein is CAWSRDRVYEQYF. The DNA for the CDR3 is TGTGCCTGGAGCAGGGACAGGGTCTACGAGCAGTACTTC. This chain uses TRBV30 with TRBJ2-7; 9 nucleotides line up with TRBD1. With V trimmed by 3 bases and J by 3 bases, 3 bases remained unmatched. The CDR3 spans 13 residues. In germline, CDR1 is GTSNPN, CDR2 SVGIG (reference sequence).

The V and J genes are TRBV29-1 and TRBJ2-1; D perhaps matches TRBD2 (6 bases). Trimming pared 7 bases from V and 2 bases from J, leaving 12 bases between. The CDR3 extends over 13 amino acids. Germline V gene lookup returns CDR1 SQVTM and CDR2 ANQGSEA. CDR3 amino acids: CSGLSGTYNEQFF. The CDR3 region has the DNA TGCAGCGGCCTTAGCGGAACCTACAATGAGCAGTTCTTC.

The rearrangement joins TRBV4-1 to TRBJ1-5, with TRBD1 identical over 7 bases. The CDR3 sequence is 17 residues long. The germline gives CDR1 MGHRA, CDR2 YSYEKL. V shed 4 bases and J 6 bases; nucleotides not matched to a gene: 15. CDR3 amino acids: CASSPGAIRQGGQPQHF. For the CDR3, the DNA is TGCGCCAGCAGCCCCGGGGCCATTCGACAGGGAGGTCAGCCCCAGCATTTT.

This clone turned up a few times. This chain uses TRBV7-9 with TRBJ1-6, with TRBD1 identical over 10 bases. V lost 5 bases, J lost 7 bases, and 8 bases stayed unmatched. Germline V CDR1 and CDR2: SEHNR, FQNEAQ (reference sequence). The CDR3 has 16 amino acids. The CDR3 region is CASSVPGQGKNSPLHF. The CDR3 DNA reads as TGTGCCAGCAGCGTCCCGGGACAGGGGAAGAATTCACCCCTCCACTTT.

V usage is TRBV29-1 and J usage is TRBJ2-5; D possibly corresponds to TRBD2 (6 bases). The CDR3 covers 13 residues. V lost 5 bases and J 3 bases, leaving 13 bases between the germline ends. The germline gives CDR1 SQVTM, CDR2 ANQGSEA. This chain's CDR3 is CSVLPWGEETQYF. The CDR3 DNA reads TGCAGCGTTCTCCCCTGGGGGGAAGAGACCCAGTACTTC.

The chain is built from TRBV5-6 and TRBJ2-7; 7 bases are shared with TRBD1. V shed 0 bases and J 3 bases; nucleotides not matched to a gene: 6. The CDR3 consists of 15 residues. CDR1 SGHDT and CDR2 YYEEEE come from the germline V gene. In DNA, the CDR3 is TGTGCCAGCAGCTTGGTCCCAGCAGGGGGCTACGAGCAGTACTTC. It yields the protein CASSLVPAGGYEQYF.

The rearrangement links TRBV5-1 to TRBJ2-7; D might be TRBD1 (6 bases). Trimming shortened V by 4 bases and J by 4 bases, and 12 bases separated the two germline ends. This CDR3 contains 13 residues. Per germline, CDR1 SGHRS and CDR2 YFSETQ. This CDR3 is CASSRDTAYEQYF. The CDR3 nucleotides read TGCGCCAGCAGCCGGGACACAGCATACGAGCAGTACTTC.

V and J are TRBV5-1 and TRBJ1-2; D is undetermined. The CDR3 extends over 13 amino acids. Per the germline V gene, CDR1 is SGHRS and CDR2 is YFSETQ. V lost 1 base and J lost 8, with 12 bases in between. CDR3: CASSLRTSSGYTF. For the CDR3, the DNA is TGCGCCAGCAGCTTGCGAACCTCCAGCGGCTACACCTTC.

V usage is TRBV7-2 and J usage is TRBJ2-5; D unclear. With 5 bases removed from V and 9 bases from J, the gap between germline ends came to 13 bases. The germline V gene has CDR1 SGHTA and CDR2 FQGNSA. The CDR3 totals 12 residues. CDR3 in amino acids: CASSLLGSAQYF. The CDR3 DNA sequence: TGTGCCAGCAGCCTCCTCGGGTCGGCCCAGTACTTC. Supplemented by reference TRBV7-2 and TRBJ2-5, the full variable domain reads GAGVSQSPSNKVTEKGKDVELRCDPISGHTALYWYRQSLGQGLEFLIYFQGNSAPDKSGLPSDRFSAERTGGSVSTLTIQRTQQEDSAVYLCASSLLGSAQYFGPGTRLLVL.

The J gene is TRBJ1-2, the V gene TRBV29-1; 7 bases are a match to TRBD1. Unmatched junction bases numbered 5, after V lost 6 bases and J lost 4 bases. Germline CDR1 reads SQVTM; CDR2 reads ANQGSEA. CDR3 size: 12 residues. The CDR3 sequence: CSVRQGTYGYTF. CDR3 nucleotides: TGCAGCGTGCGACAGGGCACCTATGGCTACACCTTC.

The table lists this clone with a count of one. The chain joins TRBV6-5 to TRBJ2-5, with D perhaps TRBD1 (6 bases). This CDR3 region has 14 residues. The germline V gene encodes CDR1 MNHEY and CDR2 SVGAGI. The V and J ends lost 6 bases and 5 bases respectively, with 16 bases between them. The chain's CDR3 is CASSRDLQGETQYF. In DNA form, the CDR3 reads TGTGCCAGCAGCCGGGACCTCCAGGGGGAGACCCAGTACTTC.

The chain uses TRBV5-1 and TRBJ1-2, with D unresolved. The CDR3 is made up of 17 amino acids. Germline V gives CDR1 SGHRS, CDR2 YFSETQ. The germline V and J ends were trimmed by 5 bases and 3 bases, with 23 bases remaining between them. DNA for the CDR3: TGCGCCAGCAGATCGACGGGAGAGGGTTTACGGGACTATGGCTACACCTTC. Its translation: CASRSTGEGLRDYGYTF.

This clone came up a few times. The chain joins TRBV15 to TRBJ1-5, with unresolved D. This CDR3 has 12 amino acids. CDR1 is LNHNV and CDR2 is YYDKDF in the germline V gene (reference sequence). Trimming took 8 bases from V and 1 from J, leaving 6 bases between them. CDR3 residues: CATANSNQPQHF. The CDR3, as DNA: TGTGCCACCGCGAACAGCAATCAGCCCCAGCATTTT.

CDR3 coding DNA: TGCAGCGTTGTCACTCACTCTGGGGCCAACGTCCTGACTTTC. Encoded protein: CSVVTHSGANVLTF. The gene calls are TRBV29-1 and TRBJ2-6; D gene unclear. CDR1 and CDR2 (germline): SQVTM, ANQGSEA. The V gene lost 4 bases and the J gene lost 0 bases, with 7 bases spanning the gap. The CDR3 runs 14 residues.

The chain recombines TRBV4-1 with TRBJ1-2; a possible D gene is TRBD1 (5 bases). Germline V CDR1 and CDR2: MGHRA, YSYEKL. There are 13 residues in the CDR3. V was trimmed by 3 bases and J by 4 bases, leaving 9 bases between them. CDR3 nucleotides: TGCGCCAGCAGCCAGGGGGACGGCTATGGCTACACCTTC. Protein: CASSQGDGYGYTF.

There are a few counts of this clone. The V and J genes are TRBV18 and TRBJ2-4; unclear D gene. The germline V gene has CDR1 KGHSH and CDR2 LQKENI. With 2 bases removed from V and 9 bases from J, the gap between germline ends came to 11 bases. This CDR3 contains 13 residues. The CDR3 sequence is CASSPGDKGIQYF. CDR3 DNA: TGTGCCAGCTCACCAGGAGATAAAGGCATTCAGTACTTC.